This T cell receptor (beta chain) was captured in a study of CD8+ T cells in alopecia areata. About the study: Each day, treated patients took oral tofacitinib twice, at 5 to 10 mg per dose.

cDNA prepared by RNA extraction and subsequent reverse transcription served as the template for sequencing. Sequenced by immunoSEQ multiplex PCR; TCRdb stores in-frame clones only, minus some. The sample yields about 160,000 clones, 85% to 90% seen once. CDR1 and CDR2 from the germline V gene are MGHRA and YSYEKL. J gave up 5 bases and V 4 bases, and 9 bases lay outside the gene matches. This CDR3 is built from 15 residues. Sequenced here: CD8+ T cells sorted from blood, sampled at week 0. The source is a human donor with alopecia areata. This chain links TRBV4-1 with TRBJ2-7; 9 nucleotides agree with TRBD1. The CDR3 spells CASSLGQGNFDEQYF. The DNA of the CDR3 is TGCGCCAGCAGCCTGGGACAGGGAAATTTCGACGAGCAGTACTTC.